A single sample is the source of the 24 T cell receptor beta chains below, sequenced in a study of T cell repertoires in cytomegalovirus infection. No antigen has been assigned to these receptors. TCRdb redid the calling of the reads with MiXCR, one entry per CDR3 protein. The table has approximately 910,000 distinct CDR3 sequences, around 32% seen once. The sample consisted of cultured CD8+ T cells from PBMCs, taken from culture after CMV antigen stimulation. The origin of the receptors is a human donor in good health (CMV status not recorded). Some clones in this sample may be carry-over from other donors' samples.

The CDR3 sequence: CASSPRSLAYTEAFF. In nucleotides, the CDR3 is TGTGCCAGCAGCCCCCGCTCCTTGGCTTACACTGAAGCTTTCTTT. This chain links TRBV7-3 with TRBJ1-1; D gene unclear. The CDR3 totals 15 residues. Trimming took off 5 bases at V and 3 bases at J, with 16 bases between the two ends. Germline V gives CDR1 SGHTA, CDR2 FQGTGA.

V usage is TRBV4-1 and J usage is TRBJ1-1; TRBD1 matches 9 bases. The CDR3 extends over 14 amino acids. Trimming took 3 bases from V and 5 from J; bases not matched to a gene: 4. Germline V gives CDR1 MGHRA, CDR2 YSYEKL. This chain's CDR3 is CASSQTTGGTEAFF. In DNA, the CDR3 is TGCGCCAGCAGCCAGACGACAGGGGGGACTGAAGCTTTCTTT.

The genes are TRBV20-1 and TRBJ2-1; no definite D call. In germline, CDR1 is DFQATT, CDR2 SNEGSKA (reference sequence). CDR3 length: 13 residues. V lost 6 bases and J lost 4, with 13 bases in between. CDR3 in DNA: TGCAGTGCCCTTTTGGCCTCTTACAATGAGCAGTTCTTC. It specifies CSALLASYNEQFF.

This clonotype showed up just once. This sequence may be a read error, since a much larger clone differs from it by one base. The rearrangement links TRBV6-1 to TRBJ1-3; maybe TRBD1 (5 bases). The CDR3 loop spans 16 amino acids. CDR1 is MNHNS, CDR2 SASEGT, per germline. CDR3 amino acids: CASSERQGLSGNTVYF. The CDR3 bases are TGTGCCAGCAGTGAACGTCAGGGCCTCTCTGGAAACACCGTATATTTT.

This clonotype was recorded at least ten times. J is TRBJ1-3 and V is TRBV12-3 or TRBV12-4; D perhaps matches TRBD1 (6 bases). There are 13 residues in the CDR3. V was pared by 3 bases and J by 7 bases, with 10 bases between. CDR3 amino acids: CASSFGQRNTIYF. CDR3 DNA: TGTGCCAGCAGTTTCGGACAGAGGAACACCATATATTTT.

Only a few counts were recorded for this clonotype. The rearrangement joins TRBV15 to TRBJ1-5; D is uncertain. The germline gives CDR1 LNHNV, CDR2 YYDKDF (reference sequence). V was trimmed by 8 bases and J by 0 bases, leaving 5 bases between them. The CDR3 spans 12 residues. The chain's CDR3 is CATSPSNQPQHF. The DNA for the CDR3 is TGTGCCACCTCCCCTAGCAATCAGCCCCAGCATTTT.

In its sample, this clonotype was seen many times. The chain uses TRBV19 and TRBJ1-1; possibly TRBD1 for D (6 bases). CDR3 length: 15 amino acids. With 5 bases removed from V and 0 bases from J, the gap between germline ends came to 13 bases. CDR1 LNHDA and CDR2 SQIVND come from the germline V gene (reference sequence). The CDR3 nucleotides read TGTGCCAGTAGTCTCCGCAGACAGGTGAACACTGAAGCTTTCTTT. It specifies CASSLRRQVNTEAFF.

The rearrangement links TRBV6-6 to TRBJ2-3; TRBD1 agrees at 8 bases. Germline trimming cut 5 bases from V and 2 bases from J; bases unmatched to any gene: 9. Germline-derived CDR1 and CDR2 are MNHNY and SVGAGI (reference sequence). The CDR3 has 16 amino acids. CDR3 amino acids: CASSIGQGVDTDTQYF. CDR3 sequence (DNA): TGTGCCAGCAGTATTGGACAGGGAGTGGACACAGATACGCAGTATTTT.

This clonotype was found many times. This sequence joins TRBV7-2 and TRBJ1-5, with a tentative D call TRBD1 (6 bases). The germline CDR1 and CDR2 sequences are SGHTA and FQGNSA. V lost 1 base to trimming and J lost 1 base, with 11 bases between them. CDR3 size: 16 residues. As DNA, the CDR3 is TGTGCCAGCAGCTTAGGAGGCAGGGGCAGCAATCAGCCCCAGCATTTT. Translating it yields CASSLGGRGSNQPQHF.

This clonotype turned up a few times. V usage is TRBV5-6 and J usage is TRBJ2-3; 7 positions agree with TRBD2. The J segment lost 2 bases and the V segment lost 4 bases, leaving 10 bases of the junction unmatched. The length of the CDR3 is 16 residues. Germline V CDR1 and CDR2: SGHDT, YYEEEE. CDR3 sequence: CASSQFERGATDTQYF. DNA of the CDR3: TGTGCCAGCAGCCAGTTCGAGCGGGGAGCCACAGATACGCAGTATTTT.

CDR3 DNA: TGTGCCAGCAGCACCCGACAGGGGACCGGGGAGCTGTTTTTT. This sequence encodes CASSTRQGTGELFF. This sequence joins TRBV11-2 and TRBJ2-2; 8 bases fit TRBD1. This CDR3 comprises 14 residues. CDR1 and CDR2 (germline): SGHAT, FQNNGV. V lost 5 bases and J lost 5; bases outside the gene matches: 4.

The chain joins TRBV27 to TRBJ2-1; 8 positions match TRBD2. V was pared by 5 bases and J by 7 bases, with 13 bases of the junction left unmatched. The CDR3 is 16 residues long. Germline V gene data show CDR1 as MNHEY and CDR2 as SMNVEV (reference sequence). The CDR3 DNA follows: TGTGCCAGCAGTCCCCGGGGGGGGTCACAGAAGAATGAGCAGTTCTTC. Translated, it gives CASSPRGGSQKNEQFF.

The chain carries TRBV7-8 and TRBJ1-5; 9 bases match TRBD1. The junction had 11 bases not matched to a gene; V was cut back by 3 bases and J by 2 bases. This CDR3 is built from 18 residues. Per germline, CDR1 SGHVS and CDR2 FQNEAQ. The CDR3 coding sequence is TGTGCCAGCAGCTTTTCCGGGACAGGGTGGTCGGGCAATCAGCCCCAGCATTTT. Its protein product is CASSFSGTGWSGNQPQHF.

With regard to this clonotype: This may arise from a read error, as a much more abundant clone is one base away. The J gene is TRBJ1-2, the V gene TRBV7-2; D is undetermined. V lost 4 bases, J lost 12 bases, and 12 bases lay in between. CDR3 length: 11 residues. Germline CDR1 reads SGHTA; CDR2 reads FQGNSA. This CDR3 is CASSSYSGHTF. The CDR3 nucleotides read TGTGCCAGCAGCTCCTACAGTGGACACACCTTC.

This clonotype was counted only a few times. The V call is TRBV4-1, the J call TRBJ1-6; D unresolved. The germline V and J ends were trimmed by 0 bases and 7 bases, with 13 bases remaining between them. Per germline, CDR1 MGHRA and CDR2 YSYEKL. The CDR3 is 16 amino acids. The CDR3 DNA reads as TGCGCCAGCAGCCAAGAACCTTCCGGCGGGAATTCACCCCTCCACTTT. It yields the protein CASSQEPSGGNSPLHF.

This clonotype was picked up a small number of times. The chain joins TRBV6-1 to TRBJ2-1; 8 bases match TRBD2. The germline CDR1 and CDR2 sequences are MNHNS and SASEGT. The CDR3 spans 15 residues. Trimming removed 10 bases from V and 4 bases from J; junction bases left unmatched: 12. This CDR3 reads CATIPRGGPYNEQFF. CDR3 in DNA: TGTGCCACCATACCCCGGGGGGGGCCGTACAATGAGCAGTTCTTC.

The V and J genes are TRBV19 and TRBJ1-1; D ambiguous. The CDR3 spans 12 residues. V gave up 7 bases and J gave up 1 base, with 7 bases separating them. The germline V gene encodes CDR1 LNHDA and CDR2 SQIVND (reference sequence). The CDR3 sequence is CASKDANTEAFF. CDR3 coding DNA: TGTGCCAGTAAAGACGCGAACACTGAAGCTTTCTTT.

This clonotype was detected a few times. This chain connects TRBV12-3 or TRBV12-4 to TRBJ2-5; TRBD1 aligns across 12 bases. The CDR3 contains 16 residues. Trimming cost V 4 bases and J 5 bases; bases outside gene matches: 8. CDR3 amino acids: CASSSGQGAYRETQYF. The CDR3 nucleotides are TGTGCCAGCAGTTCGGGACAGGGGGCGTATCGGGAGACCCAGTACTTC.

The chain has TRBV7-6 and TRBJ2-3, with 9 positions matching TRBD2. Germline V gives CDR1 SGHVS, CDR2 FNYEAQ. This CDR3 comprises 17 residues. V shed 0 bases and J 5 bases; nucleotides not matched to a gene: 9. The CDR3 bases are TGTGCCAGCAGCTTAGCCGTGCCTAGCGGGGTATTAGATACGCAGTATTTT. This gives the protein CASSLAVPSGVLDTQYF.

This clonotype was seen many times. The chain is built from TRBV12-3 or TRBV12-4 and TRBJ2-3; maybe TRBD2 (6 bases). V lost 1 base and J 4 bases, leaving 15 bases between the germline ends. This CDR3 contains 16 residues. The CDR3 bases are TGTGCCAGCAGTTTAGGGGACTGGGCCCGCCCAGATACGCAGTATTTT. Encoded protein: CASSLGDWARPDTQYF.

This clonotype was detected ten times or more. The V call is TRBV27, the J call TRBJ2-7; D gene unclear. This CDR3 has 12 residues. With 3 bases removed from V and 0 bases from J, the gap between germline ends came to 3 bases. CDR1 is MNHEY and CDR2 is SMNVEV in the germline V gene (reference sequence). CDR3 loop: CASSFSSYEQYV. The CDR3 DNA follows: TGTGCCAGCAGTTTTAGCTCCTACGAGCAGTACGTC.

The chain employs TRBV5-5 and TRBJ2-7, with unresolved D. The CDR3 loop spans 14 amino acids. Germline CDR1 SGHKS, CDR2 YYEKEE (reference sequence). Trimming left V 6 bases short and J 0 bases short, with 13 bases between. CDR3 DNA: TGTGCCAGCATCATGACGGGTTCCTCCTACGAGCAGTACTTC. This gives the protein CASIMTGSSYEQYF. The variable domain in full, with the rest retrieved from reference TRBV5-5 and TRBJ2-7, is DAGVTQSPTHLIKTRGQQVTLRCSPISGHKSVSWYQQVLGQGPQFIFQYYEKEERGRGNFPDRFSARQFPNYSSELNVNALLLGDSALYLCASIMTGSSYEQYFGPGTRLTVT.

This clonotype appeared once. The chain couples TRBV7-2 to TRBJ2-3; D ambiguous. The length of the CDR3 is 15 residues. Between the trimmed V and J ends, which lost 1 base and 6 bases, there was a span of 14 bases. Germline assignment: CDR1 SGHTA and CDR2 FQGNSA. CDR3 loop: CASSLDSYKVDTQYF. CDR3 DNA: TGTGCCAGCAGCTTAGACTCTTATAAGGTTGATACGCAGTATTTT.

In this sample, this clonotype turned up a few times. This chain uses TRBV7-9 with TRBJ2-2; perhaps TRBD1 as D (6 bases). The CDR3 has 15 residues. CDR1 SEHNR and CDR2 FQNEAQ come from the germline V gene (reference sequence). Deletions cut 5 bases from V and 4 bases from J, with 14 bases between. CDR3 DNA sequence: TGTGCCAGCAGCCCATGGGGGCGCGGCACCGGGGAGCTGTTTTTT. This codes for CASSPWGRGTGELFF.